Shown below are 6 T cell receptor beta chains from a single sample sequenced in a study of molecular identifiers for immune sequencing clone quantification. TCRdb processed the PCR reads anew with MiXCR; each CDR3 protein has one entry. The sample lists about 640,000 distinct CDR3 sequences; nearly 20% were seen once. The specimen was naive CD8+ T cells from blood, with Jurkat cell RNA spiked in. The sample's subset: FACS-sorted CD8+CD4-CCR7+CD45RA+ naive T cells. The receptors were sampled from a human donor in good health. Some libraries in this study had Jurkat cell RNA spiked in.

This clonotype was picked up many times. The genes are TRBV4-1 and TRBJ2-2, with 8 bases matching TRBD1. V lost 1 base, J lost 3 bases, and 1 base stayed unmatched. Germline loops: CDR1 MGHRA, CDR2 YSYEKL. CDR3 length: 15 amino acids. CDR3: CASSQVQGDTGELFF. The CDR3 coding sequence is TGCGCCAGCAGCCAAGTACAGGGGGACACCGGGGAGCTGTTTTTT.

Comments on this clonotype: The missing conserved phenylalanine or tryptophan at the end of this CDR3 makes a read error likely. The chain employs TRBV6-2 or TRBV6-3 and TRBJ2-1; 9 bases align to TRBD2. Trimming at V came to 5 bases and at J to 3 bases, leaving 8 bases not matched to a gene. CDR1 and CDR2 (germline): MNHEY, SVGEGT. CDR3 size: 16 residues. CDR3 loop: CASSPLSGRHYNEQFS. CDR3 in DNA: TGTGCCAGCAGTCCTCTTAGCGGGAGACACTACAATGAGCAGTTCTCC.

This clonotype was recorded many times. The chain carries TRBV20-1 and TRBJ2-7; 13 nucleotides align to TRBD2. V trimming: 2 bases; J trimming: 0 bases; junction bases outside the gene matches: 7. The V gene's germline CDR1 is DFQATT and CDR2 SNEGSKA (reference sequence). The length of the CDR3 is 17 residues. This chain's CDR3 is CSARSGTSGVNSYEQYF. CDR3 nucleotides: TGCAGTGCTAGATCCGGGACTAGCGGGGTGAACTCCTACGAGCAGTACTTC.

This chain connects TRBV6-2 or TRBV6-3 to TRBJ2-1; D tentatively reads TRBD1 or TRBD2 (6 bases each). The CDR3 extends over 14 amino acids. Germline V gene data show CDR1 as MNHEY and CDR2 as SVGEGT. V was shortened by 0 bases and J by 9 bases, with 12 bases between the two germline ends. This chain's CDR3 is CASSYSPGASEQFF. The CDR3 nucleotides are TGTGCCAGCAGTTACTCCCCGGGGGCGTCTGAGCAGTTCTTC.

In regard to this clonotype: Since a much larger clone is just one base distant, this may be a read error. The J gene is TRBJ2-2, the V gene TRBV9, with D perhaps TRBD1 or TRBD2 (5 bases each). Germline lookup yields CDR1 SGDLS and CDR2 YYNGEE. CDR3 size: 15 residues. The CDR3 DNA follows: TGTGCCAGCAGCCCATCTTACTCGAACACCGGGGCGCTGTTTTTT. This translates into CASSPSYSNTGALFF.

This clonotype was picked up many times. The chain couples TRBV7-9 to TRBJ2-7, with 8 bases that match TRBD2. The CDR3 loop spans 16 amino acids. V dropped 5 bases and J dropped 0; count of bases not matched to a gene: 9. Germline V gene lookup returns CDR1 SEHNR and CDR2 FQNEAQ (reference sequence). The CDR3, as DNA: TGTGCCAGCAGCCCGGAGAGCGGGAGCCACTCCTACGAGCAGTACTTC. Protein sequence: CASSPESGSHSYEQYF.